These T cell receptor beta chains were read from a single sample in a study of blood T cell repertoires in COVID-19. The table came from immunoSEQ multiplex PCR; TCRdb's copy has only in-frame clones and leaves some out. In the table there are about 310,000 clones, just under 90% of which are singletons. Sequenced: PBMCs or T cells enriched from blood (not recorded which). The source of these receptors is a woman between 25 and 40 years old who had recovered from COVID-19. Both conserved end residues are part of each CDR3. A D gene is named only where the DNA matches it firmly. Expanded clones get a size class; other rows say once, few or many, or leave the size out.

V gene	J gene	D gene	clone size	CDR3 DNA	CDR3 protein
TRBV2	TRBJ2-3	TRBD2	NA	TGTGCCAGCAGGGGTGTTCGACTAGCGGGGGGCACAGATACGCAGTATTTT	CASRGVRLAGGTDTQYF
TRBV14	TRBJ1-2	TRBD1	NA	TGTGCCAGCAGCCTACAACAGGGGGCCGGCTATGGCTACACCTTC	CASSLQQGAGYGYTF
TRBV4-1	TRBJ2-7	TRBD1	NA	TGCGCCAGCAGCCAAGGAGACAGGACAGGGGAAGGGGAGCAGTACTTC	CASSQGDRTGEGEQYF
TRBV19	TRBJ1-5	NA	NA	TGTGCCAGCCGGATGGGACTCTTAAGCAATCAGCCCCAGCATTTT	CASRMGLLSNQPQHF
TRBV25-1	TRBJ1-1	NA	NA	TGTGCCAGCAGTCGGGGGGGTAGCCAGGGGAGAGTCACTGAAGCTTTCTTT	CASSRGGSQGRVTEAFF
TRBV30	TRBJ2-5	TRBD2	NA	TGTGCCTGGAGTCAAAAACTAGGACTAGCGGGTAGTCTGGCCCAGTACTTC	CAWSQKLGLAGSLAQYF
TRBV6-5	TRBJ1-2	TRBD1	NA	TGTGCCAGCAGGATTGGACAGGGTCTTGGCTACACCTTC	CASRIGQGLGYTF
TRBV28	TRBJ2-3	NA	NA	TGTGCCAGCAGCACAGGGGGGGTCGGCACAGATACGCAGTATTTT	CASSTGGVGTDTQYF
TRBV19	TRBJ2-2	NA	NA	TGTGCCAGTAGTCAACGACAGGGGACTACCACCGGGGAGCTGTTTTTT	CASSQRQGTTTGELFF
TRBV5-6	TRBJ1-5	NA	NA	TGTGCCAGCAGCTTGGGGCGGACACCTAATAGCAATCAGCCCCAGCATTTT	CASSLGRTPNSNQPQHF
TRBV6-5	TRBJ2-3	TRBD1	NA	TGTGCCAGCACCCGGACAGGGCCCACAGATACGCAGTATTTT	CASTRTGPTDTQYF
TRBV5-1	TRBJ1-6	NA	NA	TGCGCCAGCAGCTTGGACTTAGAGAATTCACCCCTCCACTTT	CASSLDLENSPLHF
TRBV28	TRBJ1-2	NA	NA	TGTGCCAGCAGTTTCTACAGGGCTAACTATGGCTACACCTTC	CASSFYRANYGYTF
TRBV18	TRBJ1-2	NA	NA	TGTGCCAGCTCACCAATGACAGAGCAAAACTATGGCTACACCTTC	CASSPMTEQNYGYTF
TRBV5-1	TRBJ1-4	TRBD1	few	TGCGCCAGCAGCTTGGTAACAGGGGGTAGTGAAAAACTGTTTTTT	CASSLVTGGSEKLFF
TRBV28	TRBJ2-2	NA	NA	TGTGCCAGCAGGTACGCCACGGGGACCGGGGAGCTGTTTTTT	CASRYATGTGELFF
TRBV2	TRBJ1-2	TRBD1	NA	TGTGCCAGCAGTGAATGGACAGGGAGGTACTATGGCTACACCTTC	CASSEWTGRYYGYTF
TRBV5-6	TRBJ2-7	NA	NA	TGTGCCAGCAGCTTGGGGAGGGATTACGAGCAGTACTTC	CASSLGRDYEQYF
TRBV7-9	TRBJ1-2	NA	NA	TGTGCCAGCACCCCCCCGATACAAAACTATGGCTACACCTTC	CASTPPIQNYGYTF
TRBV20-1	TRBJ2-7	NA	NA	TGCAGTGCTAGTCGGAGGACCTACGAGCAGTACTTC	CSASRRTYEQYF
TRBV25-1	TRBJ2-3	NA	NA	TGTGCCAGCACAGGGGCTGGGGATACGCAGTATTTT	CASTGAGDTQYF
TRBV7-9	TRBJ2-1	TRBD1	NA	TGTGCCAGCAGCCAGACAGGGGAGGTGAGTGAGCAGTTCTTC	CASSQTGEVSEQFF
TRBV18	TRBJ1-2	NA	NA	TGTGCCAGCTCACACGGGACAATTGACTATGGCTACACCTTC	CASSHGTIDYGYTF
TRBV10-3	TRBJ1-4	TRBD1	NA	TGTGCCATCAGTGACCAGGACAGGGGTTCTAATGAAAAACTGTTTTTT	CAISDQDRGSNEKLFF
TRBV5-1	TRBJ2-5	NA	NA	TGCGCCAGCAGTGGGAGTTCCCAAGAGACCCAGTACTTC	CASSGSSQETQYF
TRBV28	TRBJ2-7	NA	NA	TGTGCCAGCAGCTCCCCTACAGGGAACCACGAGCAGTACTTC	CASSSPTGNHEQYF
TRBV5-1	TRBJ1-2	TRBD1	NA	TGCGCCAGCAGCCCGATGGGGACAGGACTTAACTATGGCTACACCTTC	CASSPMGTGLNYGYTF
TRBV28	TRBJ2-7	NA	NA	TGTGCCAGCAGCTCAAGTAGCGGTTTGGACTACGAGCAGTACTTC	CASSSSSGLDYEQYF
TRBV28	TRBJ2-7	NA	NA	TGTGCCAGCAGGCGTCCCTCAGACACCTACGAGCAGTACTTC	CASRRPSDTYEQYF
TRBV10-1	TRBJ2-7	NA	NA	TGCGCCAGCAGCGCACACGGACAAAACTACGGGCAGTACTTC	CASSAHGQNYGQYF
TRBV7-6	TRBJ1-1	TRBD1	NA	TGTGCCAGCAGCTTAAATCCACAGGGGAAATCAGGTTTCACTGAAGCTTTCTTT	CASSLNPQGKSGFTEAFF
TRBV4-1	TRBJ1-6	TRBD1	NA	TGCGCCAGCAGCCAAGATCGCCCTAGGACAGGGGGCGCGTCCTATAATTCACCCCTCCACTTT	CASSQDRPRTGGASYNSPLHF
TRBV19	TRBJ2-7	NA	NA	TGTGCCAGTACGGGAGAATCCTACGAGCAGTACTTC	CASTGESYEQYF
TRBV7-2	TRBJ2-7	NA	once	TGTGCCAGCAGCGCCGGTGCCTACGAGCAGTACTTC	CASSAGAYEQYF
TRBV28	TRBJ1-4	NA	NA	TGTGCCAGCAGACCTATGACAGGAACCGAAAGGGAAAAACTGTTTTTT	CASRPMTGTEREKLFF
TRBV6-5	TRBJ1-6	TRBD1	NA	TGTGCCAGCGGAAGGGACAGTGGGAATTCACCCCTCCACTTT	CASGRDSGNSPLHF
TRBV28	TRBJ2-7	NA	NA	TGTGCCAGCAGTTCAGACAGGCAAGCCTACGAGCAGTACTTC	CASSSDRQAYEQYF
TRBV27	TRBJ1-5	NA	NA	TGTGCCAGTCACTCCGGGACAAAATATCAGCCCCAGCATTTT	CASHSGTKYQPQHF
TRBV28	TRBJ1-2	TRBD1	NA	TGTGCCAGCAGTACCGTGGCGGGGGACAGGTATGGCTACACCTTC	CASSTVAGDRYGYTF
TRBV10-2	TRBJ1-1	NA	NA	TGCGCCAGCAGTGAGTCGAGGGAGGGGACTGAAGCTTTCTTT	CASSESREGTEAFF
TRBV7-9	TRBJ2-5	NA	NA	TGTGCCAGCAGCACGGGAGAACTCCAAGAGACCCAGTACTTC	CASSTGELQETQYF
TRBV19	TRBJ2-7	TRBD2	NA	TGTGCCAGTACCCCAGAGCCTAGCGGGAGGGGCGAGCAGTACTTC	CASTPEPSGRGEQYF
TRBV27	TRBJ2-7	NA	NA	TGTGCCAGCCGGAGACAGGCGAGCTCCTACGAGCAGTACTTC	CASRRQASSYEQYF
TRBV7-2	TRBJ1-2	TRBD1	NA	TGTGCCAGCAGCTTATCCGGGACAGGTACCTATGGCTACACCTTC	CASSLSGTGTYGYTF
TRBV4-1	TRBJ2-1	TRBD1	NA	TGCGCCAGCAGCCCGGGACAGGGGCCATACAATGAGCAGTTCTTC	CASSPGQGPYNEQFF
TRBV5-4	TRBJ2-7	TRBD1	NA	TGTGCCAGCAGCTCGACAGGGGGAAGCTACGAGCAGTACTTC	CASSSTGGSYEQYF
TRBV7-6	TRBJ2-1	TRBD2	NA	TGTGCCAGCTCGGGAGCGGGAGGGGTCTACAATGAGCAGTTCTTC	CASSGAGGVYNEQFF
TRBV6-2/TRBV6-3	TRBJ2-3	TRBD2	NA	TGTGCCAGCAGTTACGCTAGCGGGGGTTCAGATACGCAGTATTTT	CASSYASGGSDTQYF
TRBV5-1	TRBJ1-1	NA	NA	TGCGCCAGCGGACAGCCGAACACTGAAGCTTTCTTT	CASGQPNTEAFF
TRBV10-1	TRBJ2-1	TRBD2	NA	TGCGCCAGCAGCACGACTAGCGGGGGAACCAATGAGCAGTTCTTC	CASSTTSGGTNEQFF
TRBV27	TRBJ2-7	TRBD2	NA	TGTGCCAGCAGTTTCGGCGGGAGAACCTACGAGCAGTACTTC	CASSFGGRTYEQYF
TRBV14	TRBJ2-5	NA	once	TGTGCCAGCAGCCAAGAACTGACATTCTCTGGAGAGACCCAGTACTTC	CASSQELTFSGETQYF
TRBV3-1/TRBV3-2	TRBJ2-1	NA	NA	TGTGCCAGCAGCCCAACGGTTGTCGGTGAGCAGTTCTTC	CASSPTVVGEQFF
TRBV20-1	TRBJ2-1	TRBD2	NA	TGCAGTGCAGTTAGACTAGCGGAGCAGTTCTTC	CSAVRLAEQFF